This passage covers 28 T cell receptor beta chains from one sample sequenced in a study of blood T cells in healthy people across ages (dated by TCRdb to the mid-2010s). Library construction relied on 5' RACE. The run used an Illumina HiSeq 2500. The second PCR ran for about 7 to 11 cycles and used a J-beta primer mix along with a sample-barcoded 5' primer. The raw public reads went through TCRdb reprocessing: fastp at Q25, MiXCR clone calling, in-frame beta chains kept. A single entry per CDR3 protein holds the most common genes and DNA from its merged rows. The sample table holds approximately 600,000 distinct CDR3 sequences, of which approximately 50% were seen once. The top ten clonotypes cover around 37% of the sample. Specimen: blood. The receptor source for this set is a man in his sixties in good health.

In regard to this clonotype: A much larger clone sits a single nucleotide away, making a read error possible. This CDR3 is CSVVERSYTF. CDR3 DNA: TGCAGCGTGGTAGAGCGTAGCTACACCTTC. This rearrangement joins TRBV29-1 to TRBJ1-2; D gene uncertain. Per the germline V gene, CDR1 is SQVTM and CDR2 is ANQGSEA. CDR3 length: 10 amino acids. The V and J ends lost 6 bases and 9 bases respectively, with 11 bases between them.

This sequence joins TRBV2 and TRBJ2-1; 12 bases map to TRBD2. The CDR3 is 14 amino acids. The V gene's germline CDR1 is SNHLY and CDR2 FYNNEI. Losses at the gene ends were 5 bases for V and 9 bases for J; bases not matched to a gene: 5. For the CDR3, the DNA is TGTGCCAGCAGTTCTAGCGGGGGGGCCACTGAGCAGTTCTTC. Protein: CASSSSGGATEQFF.

The chain recombines TRBV12-3 or TRBV12-4 with TRBJ2-1; D possibly uses TRBD1 or TRBD2 (5 bases each). This CDR3 is 14 amino acids long. Trimming took off 1 base at V and 7 bases at J, with 11 bases between the two ends. The CDR3 nucleotides are TGTGCCAGCAGTTTAGTGGGGGTGAGGAATGAGCAGTTCTTC. Encoded protein: CASSLVGVRNEQFF.

The rearrangement joins TRBV20-1 to TRBJ2-2; 7 bases map to TRBD2. Trimming cost V 1 base and J 1 base; bases outside gene matches: 0. CDR1 is DFQATT and CDR2 is SNEGSKA in the germline V gene (reference sequence). This CDR3 contains 14 residues. CDR3 DNA: TGCAGTGCTAGAGCGGGGGGGAACACCGGGGAGCTGTTTTTT. Protein sequence: CSARAGGNTGELFF.

This clonotype has only a few counts. V usage is TRBV6-5 and J usage is TRBJ2-5; TRBD2 might be the D (5 bases). The J call is in doubt because the DNA end fits TRBJ2-7 better. Germline CDR1 is MNHEY and CDR2 is SVGAGI. The CDR3 has 13 residues. The CDR3 DNA sequence: TGTGCCAGCAGTACGGGGAATAGATACGAGCAGTACTTC. Translated, it gives CASSTGNRYEQYF.

This clonotype has only one observation. The chain is built from TRBV2 and TRBJ2-7; 10 bases fit TRBD2. This CDR3 has 15 amino acids. Germline V gene data show CDR1 as SNHLY and CDR2 as FYNNEI. V was pared by 3 bases and J by 2 bases, with 4 bases of the junction left unmatched. For the CDR3, the DNA is TGTGCCAGCAGTGATTCCCTAGCGGGGGCCTACGAGCAGTACTTC. It is translated as CASSDSLAGAYEQYF. The complete variable domain, with remaining parts taken from reference TRBV2 and TRBJ2-7, reads EPEVTQTPSHQVTQMGQEVILRCVPISNHLYFYWYRQILGQKVEFLVSFYNNEISEKSEIFDDQFSVERPDGSNFTLKIRSTKLEDSAMYFCASSDSLAGAYEQYFGPGTRLTVT.

The chain employs TRBV3-1 and TRBJ2-5; 9 nucleotides line up with TRBD2. V dropped 3 bases and J dropped 5; count of bases not matched to a gene: 4. This CDR3 contains 14 residues. CDR1 is LGHDT and CDR2 is YNNKEL in the germline V gene (reference sequence). The CDR3 reads CASSQGLARETQYF. The CDR3 coding sequence is TGTGCCAGCAGCCAGGGACTAGCAAGGGAGACCCAGTACTTC.

V gene TRBV28 combines with J gene TRBJ2-1; 7 positions match TRBD2. J gave up 0 bases and V 4 bases, and 12 bases lay outside the gene matches. The length of the CDR3 is 18 residues. Germline-derived CDR1 and CDR2 are MDHEN and SYDVKM. CDR3 bases: TGTGCCAGCAGTTCCCCGGGAGGACGGGCACTCTCCTACAATGAGCAGTTCTTC. It encodes CASSSPGGRALSYNEQFF.

The chain joins TRBV12-5 to TRBJ1-1; D remains unclear. Looked up from germline, CDR1 is LGHNT and CDR2 is FRNRAP. V was pared by 2 bases and J by 3 bases, with 10 bases between. The CDR3 spans 14 residues. CDR3 in amino acids: CASGLSPGHTEAFF. The CDR3 region has the DNA TGTGCTAGTGGTTTGTCTCCAGGCCACACTGAAGCTTTCTTT.

In this sample, this clonotype turned up once. The V call is TRBV6-6, the J call TRBJ1-5; 12 bases agree with TRBD1. J gave up 6 bases and V 7 bases, and 7 bases lay outside the gene matches. There are 15 residues in the CDR3. Germline CDR1 and CDR2: MNHNY and SVGAGI (reference sequence). The CDR3 spells CASTRDRGRGQPQHF. The CDR3 nucleotides are TGTGCCAGCACCAGGGACAGGGGGCGAGGTCAGCCCCAGCATTTT.

This chain links TRBV3-1 with TRBJ1-2, with D perhaps matching TRBD1 (5 bases). The length of the CDR3 is 13 residues. V was clipped by 4 bases and J by 2 bases, with 8 bases between them. Germline assignment: CDR1 LGHDT and CDR2 YNNKEL (reference sequence). The CDR3: CASSRGGNYGYTF. The CDR3 coding sequence is TGTGCCAGCAGCCGGGGGGGGAACTATGGCTACACCTTC.

The rearrangement joins TRBV18 to TRBJ1-1; TRBD1 agrees at 8 bases. The CDR3 contains 14 residues. Germline CDR1 and CDR2: KGHSH and LQKENI. V was clipped by 4 bases and J by 9 bases; unmatched bases: 10. This chain's CDR3 is CASSQGQEANQAFF. The CDR3 DNA sequence: TGTGCCAGCTCACAGGGACAGGAGGCGAATCAAGCTTTCTTT.

The table lists this clonotype with a count of one. One end of the junction varies from germline; a read error may be responsible. The chain carries TRBV7-7 and TRBJ2-6; D ambiguous. The germline V gene has CDR1 SSHAT and CDR2 FNYEAQ (reference sequence). The CDR3 contains 14 residues. The CDR3 protein is CASSSTLGANVLTF. CDR3 nucleotides: TGTGCTAGCAGTTCTACTCTGGGGGCCAACGTCCTGACTTTC.

The chain has TRBV12-3 or TRBV12-4 and TRBJ2-3; D not certain. This CDR3 region has 11 residues. Trimming left V 0 bases short and J 10 bases short, with 5 bases between. The CDR3 DNA is TGTGCCAGCAGTTTAGCCTGGGCGCAGTATTTT. Protein: CASSLAWAQYF.

The chain joins TRBV4-1 to TRBJ2-7; D is possibly TRBD1 (5 bases). In germline, CDR1 is MGHRA, CDR2 YSYEKL. V was cut by 1 base and J by 0 bases, with 13 bases left in between. The CDR3 has 16 residues. CDR3 amino acids: CASSQVPKGNSYEQYF. In nucleotides, the CDR3 is TGCGCCAGCAGCCAAGTCCCGAAGGGGAACTCCTACGAGCAGTACTTC.

As regards this clonotype: One junction end does not reproduce the germline sequence, and a read error may be involved. The chain carries TRBV20-1 and TRBJ2-3; 7 bases are a match to TRBD2. The length of the CDR3 is 18 residues. Germline CDR1 and CDR2: DFQATT and SNEGSKA (reference sequence). The CDR3 region is CSATPTSLDRFSTDTRYF. The CDR3 coding sequence is TGCAGTGCTACCCCGACTAGCCTAGACCGCTTTAGCACAGATACGCGGTATTTT.

The chain employs TRBV9 and TRBJ2-1; 16 bases fit TRBD2. The V and J ends lost 4 bases and 7 bases, in that order; junction bases with no gene match: 11. The CDR3 runs 18 residues. Germline V gene sequence: CDR1 SGDLS, CDR2 YYNGEE. The CDR3 sequence is CASSLPGLAGGLGNEQFF. CDR3 DNA: TGTGCCAGCAGCTTACCGGGACTAGCGGGGGGGCTGGGGAATGAGCAGTTCTTC.

CDR3 bases: TGTGCCAGCAGCTCCCGGGACAGGGGCAGTGACGAAAAACTGTTTTTT. This encodes CASSSRDRGSDEKLFF. This rearrangement joins TRBV7-9 to TRBJ1-4, with 10 bases that match TRBD1. The CDR3 is made up of 16 amino acids. The V gene end was trimmed by 4 bases and the J gene end by 8 bases; junction bases not matched to a gene: 10. The V gene's germline CDR1 is SEHNR and CDR2 FQNEAQ (reference sequence).

The genes are TRBV15 and TRBJ2-4; D gene uncertain. The J call may be in error: the DNA end matches TRBJ2-7 better. The germline CDR1 and CDR2 sequences are LNHNV and YYDKDF (reference sequence). CDR3 size: 12 residues. As DNA, the CDR3 is TGTGCCACCAGCAGAGACTTCTACGAGCAGTACTTC. Protein: CATSRDFYEQYF.

This clonotype came up a few times. The chain is built from TRBV25-1 and TRBJ2-2, with TRBD1 identical over 7 bases. The CDR3 loop spans 14 amino acids. Per germline, CDR1 MGHDK and CDR2 SYGVNS. After removal of 4 bases from V and 4 bases from J, the junction contained 3 bases not matched to a gene. The CDR3 sequence is CASSVWTGTGELFF. DNA for the CDR3: TGTGCCAGCAGTGTTTGGACAGGCACCGGGGAGCTGTTTTTT. The full variable domain, its missing parts supplied by reference TRBV25-1 and TRBJ2-2, is EADIYQTPRYLVIGTGKKITLECSQTMGHDKMYWYQQDPGMELHLIHYSYGVNSTEKGDLSSESTVSRIRTEHFPLTLESARPSHTSQYLCASSVWTGTGELFFGEGSRLTVL.

This clonotype was recorded a few times. A read error may explain this, as a much larger clone is one base away. The chain is built from TRBV6-1 and TRBJ2-1; D tentatively fits TRBD1 or TRBD2 (7 bases each). TRBJ2-7 explains the end of the DNA better; the J call may be wrong. This CDR3 contains 15 residues. Germline CDR1 reads MNHNS; CDR2 reads SASEGT. This chain's CDR3 is CASSGGVSSYNEQYF. The CDR3, as DNA: TGTGCCAGCTCAGGGGGGGTTAGCTCCTACAATGAGCAGTACTTC.

CDR3 sequence reads: CAISGYQGRNEQYF. In nucleotides, the CDR3 is TGTGCCATCAGTGGTTATCAGGGGAGGAACGAGCAGTACTTC. V is TRBV10-3 and J is TRBJ2-7; D is possibly TRBD1 or TRBD2 (6 bases each). This CDR3 region has 14 residues. Germline-derived CDR1 and CDR2 are ENHRY and SYGVKD. The V gene lost 4 bases and the J gene lost 5 bases, with 15 bases spanning the gap.

This clonotype was detected a few times. The chain carries TRBV5-5 and TRBJ2-6; D is undetermined. Trimming took 5 bases from V and 0 from J, leaving 15 bases between them. This CDR3 has 17 residues. The V gene's germline CDR1 is SGHKS and CDR2 YYEKEE (reference sequence). CDR3 DNA: TGTGCCAGCAGTTTCAGCTCTACCGTCTCTGGGGCCAACGTCCTGACTTTC. It translates to CASSFSSTVSGANVLTF.

V gene TRBV2 combines with J gene TRBJ1-6; D possibly corresponds to TRBD1 (6 bases). Germline V gene data show CDR1 as SNHLY and CDR2 as FYNNEI. The CDR3 sequence is 17 residues long. V lost 0 bases, J lost 3 bases, and 12 bases lay in between. CDR3 region: CASSEASGQIYNSPLHF. CDR3 DNA: TGTGCCAGCAGTGAAGCCTCAGGACAGATCTATAATTCACCCCTCCACTTT.

This sequence joins TRBV6-5 and TRBJ2-7; TRBD2 matches at 10 bases. After removal of 0 bases from V and 3 bases from J, the junction contained 14 bases not matched to a gene. Germline loops: CDR1 MNHEY, CDR2 SVGAGI. The CDR3 totals 19 residues. CDR3 sequence reads: CASSYSISSGGARGYEQYF. CDR3 nucleotide sequence: TGTGCCAGCAGTTACTCGATATCCAGCGGGGGGGCCCGTGGCTACGAGCAGTACTTC.

The genes are TRBV20-1 and TRBJ2-1; 7 bases agree with TRBD1. Germline V gene data show CDR1 as DFQATT and CDR2 as SNEGSKA (reference sequence). J lost 10 bases, V lost 4 bases, and 13 bases had no gene match. The CDR3 length is 14 residues. CDR3 amino acids: CSATQPTGVGEQFF. The CDR3 nucleotides are TGCAGTGCTACCCAGCCTACAGGGGTGGGGGAGCAGTTCTTC.

The chain combines TRBV5-6 with TRBJ2-3, with a tentative D call TRBD2 (5 bases). CDR1 and CDR2 (germline): SGHDT, YYEEEE. Trimming cost V 3 bases and J 0 bases, with 17 bases left between them. This CDR3 is built from 17 residues. For the CDR3, the DNA is TGTGCCAGCAGCTACCTCTCGGAGAGCGGTAGCACAGATACGCAGTATTTT. Translating gives CASSYLSESGSTDTQYF.

This clonotype has only one observation. This rearrangement joins TRBV6-1 to TRBJ1-2; the D gene is possibly TRBD1 (5 bases). Germline CDR1 MNHNS, CDR2 SASEGT. With 8 bases removed from V and 10 bases from J, the gap between germline ends came to 20 bases. The CDR3 length is 13 residues. The CDR3 is CASFIPTTGPYTF. The CDR3 DNA reads TGTGCCAGCTTTATACCGACAACGGGGCCCTACACCTTC.